Listed here are 17 T cell receptor beta chains from one sample, sequenced in a study of CD8+ T cells in alopecia areata. The sequencing template was cDNA reverse transcribed from extracted RNA. Repertoires were generated with immunoSEQ multiplex PCR, while TCRdb's copy carries only in-frame clones and drops some. This sample carries approximately 65,000 clones, around 42% of them seen once, and the ten largest clones take around 21%. Treatment denoted: oral pan-JAK inhibitor, 5-10 mg twice daily. Material: CD8+ T cells sorted from blood, obtained at approximately week 36, from a patient treated with tofacitinib. These receptors originate from a human donor with alopecia areata.

V usage is TRBV30 and J usage is TRBJ2-7; 7 positions match TRBD1. The CDR3 totals 13 residues. Per germline, CDR1 GTSNPN and CDR2 SVGIG (reference sequence). V lost 3 bases, J lost 4 bases, and 6 bases stayed unmatched. The CDR3 nucleotides read TGTGCCTGGAGAGCAGGGGGTTATTACGAGCAGTACTTC. This sequence encodes CAWRAGGYYEQYF.

V and J are TRBV5-6 and TRBJ2-5; D perhaps matches TRBD1 (6 bases). CDR3 length: 16 residues. Between the trimmed V and J ends, which lost 0 bases and 3 bases, there was a span of 15 bases. Germline V CDR1 and CDR2: SGHDT, YYEEEE. The CDR3 reads CASSLGSGTPKETQYF. In DNA, the CDR3 is TGTGCCAGCAGCTTGGGGTCCGGGACACCGAAAGAGACCCAGTACTTC.

The V and J genes are TRBV2 and TRBJ1-1; D perhaps matches TRBD1 (5 bases). Germline values: CDR1 SNHLY, CDR2 FYNNEI. This CDR3 comprises 16 residues. V was clipped by 6 bases and J by 0 bases, with 17 bases between them. Written as DNA, the CDR3 is TGTGCCAGCAGGGACGACAAGGGGCTACTGAACACTGAAGCTTTCTTT. This gives the protein CASRDDKGLLNTEAFF.

This clone was detected only once. This chain joins TRBV4-1 and TRBJ1-2; 10 nucleotides match TRBD1. V trimming: 5 bases; J trimming: 8 bases; junction bases outside the gene matches: 8. CDR1 is MGHRA, CDR2 YSYEKL, per germline. The CDR3 contains 14 residues. CDR3 DNA: TGCGCCAGCAGCGACTCAGACAGGGGGCTGGGCTACACCTTC. Translation: CASSDSDRGLGYTF.

V is TRBV19 and J is TRBJ2-2; tentatively, D is TRBD2 (6 bases). The CDR3 loop spans 13 amino acids. Germline V gene lookup returns CDR1 LNHDA and CDR2 SQIVND (reference sequence). Trimming cost V 7 bases and J 5 bases, with 11 bases left between them. CDR3 in amino acids: CASTLRGTGELFF. The CDR3 bases are TGTGCCAGTACCCTCCGGGGGACCGGGGAGCTGTTTTTT.

This clone was picked up a small number of times. J is TRBJ1-5 and V is TRBV7-9; TRBD1 might be the D (5 bases). V lost 2 bases to trimming and J lost 7 bases, with 9 bases between them. The CDR3 runs 13 residues. Germline assignment: CDR1 SEHNR and CDR2 FQNEAQ (reference sequence). The CDR3 DNA reads TGTGCCAGCAGCTTAACAGGAGTCCAGCCCCAGCATTTT. This sequence encodes CASSLTGVQPQHF.

The table lists this clone with a few counts. This chain joins TRBV27 and TRBJ1-5, with TRBD1 as a possible D gene (5 bases). In germline, CDR1 is MNHEY, CDR2 SMNVEV (reference sequence). The CDR3 loop spans 14 amino acids. Trimming shortened V by 3 bases and J by 7 bases, and 13 bases separated the two germline ends. CDR3 sequence reads: CASSFMAGRQPQHF. CDR3 coding DNA: TGTGCCAGCAGTTTTATGGCAGGGCGGCAGCCCCAGCATTTT.

This clone has more than one count but fewer than ten. J is TRBJ2-7 and V is TRBV19; 10 bases align to TRBD2. The CDR3 length is 17 residues. The V and J ends lost 5 bases and 4 bases, in that order; junction bases with no gene match: 14. CDR1 is LNHDA, CDR2 SQIVND, per germline (reference sequence). CDR3 residues: CASSPLLLAGEDYEQYF. Here the CDR3 DNA reads TGTGCCAGTAGTCCCCTGCTCCTAGCGGGAGAAGATTACGAGCAGTACTTC.

The rearrangement joins TRBV5-1 to TRBJ1-1, with D hard to call. CDR1 and CDR2 (germline): SGHRS, YFSETQ. V lost 5 bases, J lost 3 bases, and 8 bases lay in between. The CDR3 runs 12 residues. CDR3 in DNA: TGCGCCAGCAGGCCCTCGGACACTGAAGCTTTCTTT. Amino acid sequence: CASRPSDTEAFF.

The chain recombines TRBV5-1 with TRBJ2-7, with 8 positions matching TRBD1. The CDR3 extends over 14 amino acids. J gave up 6 bases and V 1 base, and 6 bases lay outside the gene matches. Germline V gene data show CDR1 as SGHRS and CDR2 as YFSETQ. CDR3 sequence reads: CASSLSGQAFEQYF. DNA of the CDR3: TGCGCCAGCAGCTTGTCGGGACAGGCTTTCGAGCAGTACTTC. Filled out from reference TRBV5-1 and TRBJ2-7, the complete variable domain reads KAGVTQTPRYLIKTRGQQVTLSCSPISGHRSVSWYQQTPGQGLQFLFEYFSETQRNKGNFPGRFSGRQFSNSRSEMNVSTLELGDSALYLCASSLSGQAFEQYFGPGTRLTVT.

The chain employs TRBV11-2 and TRBJ2-1; D not certain. The V and J ends lost 3 bases and 5 bases respectively, with 5 bases between them. The germline gives CDR1 SGHAT, CDR2 FQNNGV. The CDR3 runs 12 residues. The CDR3 DNA reads TGTGCCAGCAGCTTCATCGACAATGAGCAGTTCTTC. Translation: CASSFIDNEQFF.

V gene TRBV13 combines with J gene TRBJ2-3; unclear D gene. Germline loops: CDR1 PRHDT, CDR2 FYEKMQ (reference sequence). This CDR3 comprises 14 residues. V was pared by 5 bases and J by 2 bases, with 11 bases between. In DNA form, the CDR3 reads TGTGCCAGCAGCCTCCCGACCGTCACAGATACGCAGTATTTT. This encodes CASSLPTVTDTQYF.

The sample holds a few counts of this clone. The chain couples TRBV19 to TRBJ2-7; tentative D call: TRBD2 (5 bases). CDR1 and CDR2 from the germline V gene are LNHDA and SQIVND (reference sequence). The CDR3 length is 14 residues. The V gene lost 3 bases and the J gene lost 4 bases, with 13 bases spanning the gap. The CDR3 region has the DNA TGTGCCAGTAGTATCCCCGGCGGGTTGTACGAGCAGTACTTC. Translation gives CASSIPGGLYEQYF.

The V and J genes are TRBV5-1 and TRBJ2-1; a possible D gene is TRBD2 (6 bases). The CDR3 runs 15 residues. Between the trimmed V and J ends, which lost 5 bases and 9 bases, there was a span of 21 bases. CDR1 SGHRS and CDR2 YFSETQ come from the germline V gene. The CDR3 DNA follows: TGCGCCAGCAGACGGGACTCCCGAGATAGCAGTGAGCAGTTCTTC. It is translated as CASRRDSRDSSEQFF.

In this sample, this clone turned up a few times. CDR3 DNA sequence: TGCGCCAGCAGCCAAGTTGCTAGCGGGGGCTACGAGCAGTACTTC. The encoded protein is CASSQVASGGYEQYF. The chain recombines TRBV4-1 with TRBJ2-7, with 10 bases lining up with TRBD2. Germline loops: CDR1 MGHRA, CDR2 YSYEKL. This CDR3 has 15 amino acids. V shed 1 base and J 3 bases; nucleotides not matched to a gene: 3.

This clone is labeled medium-sized. The CDR3 nucleotides are TGTGCCAGCAGCTTGACTAGCGGAGACTACAATGAGCAGTTCTTC. Translation gives CASSLTSGDYNEQFF. The chain couples TRBV9 to TRBJ2-1; 9 positions match TRBD2. Per the germline V gene, CDR1 is SGDLS and CDR2 is YYNGEE. This CDR3 contains 15 residues. J was trimmed by 3 bases and V by 4 bases; bases with no gene match: 5. Supplemented by reference TRBV9 and TRBJ2-1, the full variable domain reads DSGVTQTPKHLITATGQRVTLRCSPRSGDLSVYWYQQSLDQGLQFLIQYYNGEERAKGNILERFSAQQFPDLHSELNLSSLELGDSALYFCASSLTSGDYNEQFFGPGTRLTVL.

This clone was detected only a few times. The chain combines TRBV9 with TRBJ2-2, with D possibly matching TRBD2 (6 bases). With 0 bases removed from V and 3 bases from J, the gap between germline ends came to 9 bases. Germline V gene lookup returns CDR1 SGDLS and CDR2 YYNGEE. This CDR3 has 15 residues. The CDR3 region has the DNA TGTGCCAGCAGCGTAGCGGGAGTCCACACCGGGGAGCTGTTTTTT. It codes for CASSVAGVHTGELFF. Complete variable domain (other parts from reference TRBV9 and TRBJ2-2): DSGVTQTPKHLITATGQRVTLRCSPRSGDLSVYWYQQSLDQGLQFLIQYYNGEERAKGNILERFSAQQFPDLHSELNLSSLELGDSALYFCASSVAGVHTGELFFGEGSRLTVL.